Below, 24 T cell receptor beta chains from the same sample are listed, as sequenced in a study of OX40 agonist ivuxolimab in advanced cancers. Method: immunoSEQ multiplex PCR; TCRdb's copy keeps in-frame clones and lacks some. This table holds about 62,000 clones, around 93% found once. The sample consisted of CD4+ or CD8+ T cells sorted from blood, taken in a trial of the OX40 agonist ivuxolimab. The receptors were gathered from an adult with an advanced solid tumor such as melanoma, head and neck, liver or kidney cancer.

The chain combines TRBV27 with TRBJ2-3; 12 bases agree with TRBD2. V dropped 5 bases and J dropped 3; count of bases not matched to a gene: 9. The CDR3 length is 17 residues. Germline V gives CDR1 MNHEY, CDR2 SMNVEV (reference sequence). The CDR3 region is CASSILAGGPGTDTQYF. The CDR3 DNA is TGTGCCAGCAGTATCCTAGCGGGGGGGCCGGGTACAGATACGCAGTATTTT.

This clone has only one observation. The chain employs TRBV2 and TRBJ1-2, with a weak D call TRBD1 (6 bases). The ends were cut back, 10 bases at V and 4 bases at J, with 22 bases in the middle. This CDR3 has 15 amino acids. CDR1 SNHLY and CDR2 FYNNEI come from the germline V gene. The CDR3 sequence is CATKPDSATSYGYTF. The CDR3 DNA reads TGTGCCACCAAACCGGACAGCGCCACTAGCTATGGCTACACCTTC. Full variable domain (missing parts from reference TRBV2 and TRBJ1-2): EPEVTQTPSHQVTQMGQEVILRCVPISNHLYFYWYRQILGQKVEFLVSFYNNEISEKSEIFDDQFSVERPDGSNFTLKIRSTKLEDSAMYFCATKPDSATSYGYTFGSGTRLTVV.

The chain couples TRBV7-6 to TRBJ2-7; 7 bases are shared with TRBD1. After removal of 1 base from V and 5 bases from J, the junction contained 5 bases not matched to a gene. The CDR3 is made up of 14 amino acids. The germline V gene encodes CDR1 SGHVS and CDR2 FNYEAQ. DNA of the CDR3: TGTGCCAGCAGCTTAGGACAGGGTGGGCACGAGCAGTACTTC. As protein: CASSLGQGGHEQYF.

V usage is TRBV7-9 and J usage is TRBJ1-2; D gene ambiguous. This CDR3 spans 14 amino acids. The V gene's germline CDR1 is SEHNR and CDR2 FQNEAQ (reference sequence). Trimming left V 8 bases short and J 0 bases short, with 13 bases between. CDR3 in amino acids: CASWLNPSNYGYTF. DNA of the CDR3: TGTGCCAGCTGGTTGAACCCCTCTAACTATGGCTACACCTTC.

The rearrangement joins TRBV15 to TRBJ2-7, with 9 nucleotides matching TRBD1. The CDR3 is 15 amino acids. J was trimmed by 2 bases and V by 3 bases; bases with no gene match: 5. Germline V gene lookup returns CDR1 LNHNV and CDR2 YYDKDF (reference sequence). CDR3 in DNA: TGTGCCACCAGCAGTTCCGGGACAGGGCCCTACGAGCAGTACTTC. Protein product: CATSSSGTGPYEQYF.

This clone is medium-sized in the sample. CDR3 sequence reads: CASSSQPRTGPLQFF. CDR3 nucleotides: TGTGCCAGCAGCTCCCAACCTCGGACAGGACCACTACAGTTCTTC. The gene calls are TRBV7-9 and TRBJ2-1, with 7 bases that match TRBD1. The V segment lost 4 bases and the J segment 13 bases; nucleotides outside the gene matches: 16. Germline V gene lookup returns CDR1 SEHNR and CDR2 FQNEAQ (reference sequence). The CDR3 is 15 amino acids.

V and J are TRBV5-4 and TRBJ1-1; TRBD1 might be the D (5 bases). This CDR3 is built from 13 residues. The V end was cut by 0 bases, the J end by 8 bases, with 11 bases between. Germline V gene sequence: CDR1 SGHNT, CDR2 YYREEE (reference sequence). The CDR3: CASSLGQGSEAFF. The CDR3 DNA reads as TGTGCCAGCAGCTTGGGTCAGGGTTCAGAAGCTTTCTTT.

Comments on this clone: This same CDR3 is encoded by further DNA sequences in the sample. CDR3: CASSPGGNEQFF. The CDR3, as DNA: TGTGCCAGCAGCCCCGGGGGGAATGAGCAGTTCTTC. The chain uses TRBV7-7 and TRBJ2-1, with 7 bases matching TRBD2. The CDR3 has 12 residues. Germline loops: CDR1 SSHAT, CDR2 FNYEAQ (reference sequence). Unmatched junction bases numbered 2, after V lost 5 bases and J lost 7 bases.

The chain joins TRBV15 to TRBJ2-7; no reliable D call. V lost 0 bases and J lost 4, with 16 bases in between. CDR3 length: 16 amino acids. CDR1 is LNHNV and CDR2 is YYDKDF in the germline V gene (reference sequence). CDR3 loop: CATSRDRQGVGYEQYF. The DNA for the CDR3 is TGTGCCACCAGCAGAGATAGACAAGGAGTTGGATACGAGCAGTACTTC.

CDR3 region: CASSQVPGGTRDYEQYF. The CDR3 coding sequence is TGCGCCAGCAGCCAAGTCCCGGGAGGGACTAGAGACTACGAGCAGTACTTC. V usage is TRBV4-1 and J usage is TRBJ2-7; 8 positions agree with TRBD2. There are 17 residues in the CDR3. Germline values: CDR1 MGHRA, CDR2 YSYEKL. Losses at the gene ends were 1 base for V and 3 bases for J; bases not matched to a gene: 11.

This clone was detected only a few times. J is TRBJ2-7 and V is TRBV5-1; D is unclear. The CDR3 runs to 14 residues. CDR1 and CDR2 (germline): SGHRS, YFSETQ. Trimming took 0 bases from V and 1 from J, leaving 8 bases between them. CDR3: CASSLVLGSYEQYF. As DNA, the CDR3 is TGCGCCAGCAGCTTGGTATTGGGTTCCTACGAGCAGTACTTC.

The chain carries TRBV18 and TRBJ2-2; maybe TRBD2 (6 bases). CDR3 length: 17 residues. Per the germline V gene, CDR1 is KGHSH and CDR2 is LQKENI. Between the trimmed V and J ends, which lost 3 bases and 0 bases, there was a span of 14 bases. The DNA of the CDR3 is TGTGCCAGCTCACCTAGCTGGAGGGATGCGAACACCGGGGAGCTGTTTTTT. Protein product: CASSPSWRDANTGELFF.

In its sample, this clone was seen once. The chain recombines TRBV11-2 with TRBJ2-7; no definite D call. The length of the CDR3 is 11 residues. V gave up 1 base and J gave up 7 bases, with 5 bases separating them. CDR1 SGHAT and CDR2 FQNNGV come from the germline V gene. CDR3 sequence reads: CASSLGREQYF. The CDR3 DNA follows: TGTGCCAGCAGCTTAGGGCGGGAGCAGTACTTC.

This clone has just one count. The gene calls are TRBV10-3 and TRBJ1-1; D might be TRBD1 (5 bases). Between the trimmed V and J ends, which lost 11 bases and 4 bases, there was a span of 17 bases. Per the germline V gene, CDR1 is ENHRY and CDR2 is SYGVKD. CDR3 size: 13 residues. DNA of the CDR3: TGTGCCTCCAACGGGGGGGACCCCACTGAAGCTTTCTTT. It yields the protein CASNGGDPTEAFF.

V usage is TRBV5-5 and J usage is TRBJ2-7; TRBD1 agrees at 7 bases. Germline V CDR1 and CDR2: SGHKS, YYEKEE (reference sequence). Unmatched junction bases numbered 8, after V lost 3 bases and J lost 2 bases. This CDR3 comprises 15 residues. This CDR3 is CASSWATGFTYEQYF. The CDR3, as DNA: TGTGCCAGCAGCTGGGCGACAGGGTTCACCTACGAGCAGTACTTC.

The genes are TRBV5-1 and TRBJ2-7; D is unresolved. The V end was cut by 7 bases, the J end by 3 bases, with 17 bases between. The germline V gene encodes CDR1 SGHRS and CDR2 YFSETQ. CDR3 length: 14 residues. As DNA, the CDR3 is TGCGCCAGCCGCACCTCCCCGTTTTTCTACGAGCAGTACTTC. It specifies CASRTSPFFYEQYF. The full variable domain, with the rest looked up from reference TRBV5-1 and TRBJ2-7, is KAGVTQTPRYLIKTRGQQVTLSCSPISGHRSVSWYQQTPGQGLQFLFEYFSETQRNKGNFPGRFSGRQFSNSRSEMNVSTLELGDSALYLCASRTSPFFYEQYFGPGTRLTVT.

This clone was detected only a few times. This chain links TRBV19 with TRBJ1-2, with TRBD1 as a possible D gene (6 bases). CDR1 LNHDA and CDR2 SQIVND come from the germline V gene (reference sequence). The V gene lost 3 bases and the J gene lost 3 bases, with 17 bases spanning the gap. The CDR3 covers 16 residues. The CDR3 DNA sequence: TGTGCCAGTAGTATGGGTTCATCGGGGGCCCACTATGGCTACACCTTC. It is translated as CASSMGSSGAHYGYTF.

This chain connects TRBV6-5 to TRBJ1-2; the D is unclear. CDR1 and CDR2 from the germline V gene are MNHEY and SVGAGI. The CDR3 consists of 14 residues. The V and J ends lost 5 bases and 2 bases respectively, with 12 bases between them. CDR3 loop: CASSEGPENYGYTF. The CDR3 nucleotides read TGTGCCAGCAGTGAAGGTCCAGAGAACTATGGCTACACCTTC.

V and J are TRBV6-5 and TRBJ1-2, with D possibly TRBD1 on 5 matching bases. V was shortened by 4 bases and J by 7 bases, with 7 bases between the two germline ends. Germline loops: CDR1 MNHEY, CDR2 SVGAGI. The CDR3 contains 11 residues. The CDR3, as DNA: TGTGCCAGCAGTTTGGGACCTGGCTACACCTTC. Protein: CASSLGPGYTF.

V and J are TRBV10-3 and TRBJ1-2, with D possibly matching TRBD1 (6 bases). The V gene's germline CDR1 is ENHRY and CDR2 SYGVKD. The CDR3 contains 15 residues. V was shortened by 6 bases and J by 0 bases, with 14 bases between the two germline ends. The CDR3 loop reads CAISDTQGTNYGYTF. The DNA of the CDR3 is TGTGCCATCAGCGATACACAGGGTACTAACTATGGCTACACCTTC.

This clone was found a few times. The chain uses TRBV4-1 and TRBJ2-2, with 8 positions matching TRBD2. Germline CDR1 and CDR2: MGHRA and YSYEKL. The CDR3 contains 15 residues. V shed 1 base and J 5 bases; nucleotides not matched to a gene: 3. DNA of the CDR3: TGCGCCAGCAGCCAAGCGGGAGGGAGGACCGGGGAGCTGTTTTTT. Translating gives CASSQAGGRTGELFF.

V usage is TRBV20-1 and J usage is TRBJ2-4; D is perhaps TRBD1 (6 bases). Trimming shortened V by 7 bases and J by 11 bases, and 15 bases separated the two germline ends. Germline CDR1 and CDR2: DFQATT and SNEGSKA (reference sequence). The CDR3 consists of 11 residues. CDR3 nucleotide sequence: TGCAGTGTTAAGCCAGGGGCCGTTCAGTACTTC. This translates into CSVKPGAVQYF.

V is TRBV6-1 and J is TRBJ2-7; D is ambiguous. V was cut by 7 bases and J by 6 bases, with 13 bases left in between. The CDR3 consists of 12 residues. Germline CDR1 is MNHNS and CDR2 is SASEGT. Here the CDR3 DNA reads TGTGCCAGCACGGACCCACCGGGCGAGCAGTACTTC. Protein sequence: CASTDPPGEQYF.

The genes are TRBV13 and TRBJ2-5; 10 nucleotides line up with TRBD2. The germline V gene encodes CDR1 PRHDT and CDR2 FYEKMQ (reference sequence). There are 17 residues in the CDR3. With 5 bases clipped from V and 1 base from J, the junction kept 10 bases outside the gene matches. The CDR3 DNA follows: TGTGCCAGCAGCCCAAAAGAGCGGGAGGGCCCCCAAGAGACCCAGTACTTC. Its translation: CASSPKEREGPQETQYF.